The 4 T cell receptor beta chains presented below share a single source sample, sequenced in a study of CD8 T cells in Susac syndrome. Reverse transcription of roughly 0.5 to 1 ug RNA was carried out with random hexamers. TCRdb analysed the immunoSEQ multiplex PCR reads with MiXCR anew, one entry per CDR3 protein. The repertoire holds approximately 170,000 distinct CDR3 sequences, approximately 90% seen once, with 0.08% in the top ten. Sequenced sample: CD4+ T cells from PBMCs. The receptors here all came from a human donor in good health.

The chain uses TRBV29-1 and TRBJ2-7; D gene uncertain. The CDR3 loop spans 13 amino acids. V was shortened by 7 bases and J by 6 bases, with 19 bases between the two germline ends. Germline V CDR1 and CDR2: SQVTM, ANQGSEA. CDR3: CSAETGLLGEQYF. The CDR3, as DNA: TGCAGCGCCGAGACTGGGCTCCTTGGCGAGCAGTACTTC.

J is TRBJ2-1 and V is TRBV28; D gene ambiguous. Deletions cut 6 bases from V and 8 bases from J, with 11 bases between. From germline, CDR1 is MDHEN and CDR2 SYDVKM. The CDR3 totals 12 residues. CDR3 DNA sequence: TGTGCCAGCAGCCCTAGATGGGATGAGCAGTTCTTC. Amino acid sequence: CASSPRWDEQFF.

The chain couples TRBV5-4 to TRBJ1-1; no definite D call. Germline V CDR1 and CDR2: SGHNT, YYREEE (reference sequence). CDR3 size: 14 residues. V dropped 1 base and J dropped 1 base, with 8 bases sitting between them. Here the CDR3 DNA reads TGTGCCAGCAGCTTGTTTTGGGGGAACACTGAAGCTTTCTTT. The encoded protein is CASSLFWGNTEAFF.

The chain's CDR3 is CASSLGRNAKNIQYF. In nucleotides, the CDR3 is TGCGCCAGCAGCTTGGGCAGGAATGCCAAAAACATTCAGTACTTC. This chain links TRBV5-1 with TRBJ2-4; no definite D call. CDR1 and CDR2 (germline): SGHRS, YFSETQ. This CDR3 is built from 15 residues. V gave up 0 bases and J gave up 1 base, with 8 bases separating them.